The clone carrying this T cell receptor beta chain was recorded many times. The data belong to a study of T cells in Graves' hyperthyroidism and ophthalmopathy. CDR3 size: 17 residues. Germline lookup yields CDR1 DFQATT and CDR2 SNEGSKA (reference sequence). Trimming shortened V by 1 base and J by 3 bases, and 21 bases separated the two germline ends. Amplification of TCR beta CDR3 regions was performed using RNA transcripts as template. The study used the HTBI primer set for a first-round RT-PCR of the TCR CDR3. TCRdb reprocessed the multiplex PCR reads with MiXCR, giving one entry per CDR3 protein. Found here are hundreds of thousands of distinct CDR3 sequences, 25% of them singletons; the top ten hold roughly a quarter. Blood was sampled at initial diagnosis of hyperthyroidism, prior to onset of any ophthalmopathy symptoms.

This sequence joins TRBV20-1 and TRBJ2-5; perhaps TRBD2 as D (5 bases). Material: blood. The source is a man aged 40-49 years with Graves' hyperthyroidism that later progressed to Graves' ophthalmopathy. CDR3 in DNA: TGCAGTGCTAGAGGAGGTTTGTCAGGCCTCGGGAAAGAGACCCAGTACTTC. Translated, it gives CSARGGLSGLGKETQYF.